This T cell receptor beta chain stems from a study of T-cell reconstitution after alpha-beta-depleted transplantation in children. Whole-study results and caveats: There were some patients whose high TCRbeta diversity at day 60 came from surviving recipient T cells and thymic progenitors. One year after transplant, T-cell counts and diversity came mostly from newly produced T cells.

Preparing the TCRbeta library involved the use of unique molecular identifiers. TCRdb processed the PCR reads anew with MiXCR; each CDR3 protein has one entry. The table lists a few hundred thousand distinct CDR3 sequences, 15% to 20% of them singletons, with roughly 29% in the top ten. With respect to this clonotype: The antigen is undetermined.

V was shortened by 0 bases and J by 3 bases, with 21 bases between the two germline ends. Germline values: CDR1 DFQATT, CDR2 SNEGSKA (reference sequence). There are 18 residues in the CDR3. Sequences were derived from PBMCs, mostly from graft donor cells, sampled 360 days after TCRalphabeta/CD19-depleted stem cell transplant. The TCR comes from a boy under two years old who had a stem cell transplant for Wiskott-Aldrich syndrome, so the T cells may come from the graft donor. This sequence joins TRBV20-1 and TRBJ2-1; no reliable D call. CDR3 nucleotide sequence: TGCAGTGCTAGAGATATTTTAGTTAGGGATTCCCGCTACAATGAGCAGTTCTTC. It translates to CSARDILVRDSRYNEQFF.